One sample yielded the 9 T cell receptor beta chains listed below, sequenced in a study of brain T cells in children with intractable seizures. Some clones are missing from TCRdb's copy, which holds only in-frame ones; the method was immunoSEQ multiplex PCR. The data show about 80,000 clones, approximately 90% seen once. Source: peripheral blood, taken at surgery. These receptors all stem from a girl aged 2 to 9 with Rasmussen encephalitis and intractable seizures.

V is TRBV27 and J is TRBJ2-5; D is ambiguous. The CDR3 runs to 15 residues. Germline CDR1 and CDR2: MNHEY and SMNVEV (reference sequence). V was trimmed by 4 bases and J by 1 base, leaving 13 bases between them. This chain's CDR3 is CASSSASRIQETQYF. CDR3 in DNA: TGTGCCAGCAGTTCCGCGTCCAGAATCCAAGAGACCCAGTACTTC.

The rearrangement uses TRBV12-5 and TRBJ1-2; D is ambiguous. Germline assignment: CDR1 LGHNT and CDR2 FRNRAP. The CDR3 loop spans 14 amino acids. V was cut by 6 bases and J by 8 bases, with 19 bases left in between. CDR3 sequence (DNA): TGTGCTAGTGGCCCCCGACTGCTTACCCAAGGCTACACCTTC. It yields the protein CASGPRLLTQGYTF.

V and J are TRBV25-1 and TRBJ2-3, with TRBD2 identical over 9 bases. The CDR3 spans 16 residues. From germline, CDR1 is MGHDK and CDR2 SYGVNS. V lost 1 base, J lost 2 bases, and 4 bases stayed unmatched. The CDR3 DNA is TGTGCCAGCAGTGAATGGCTAGCGGGATTCACAGATACGCAGTATTTT. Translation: CASSEWLAGFTDTQYF.

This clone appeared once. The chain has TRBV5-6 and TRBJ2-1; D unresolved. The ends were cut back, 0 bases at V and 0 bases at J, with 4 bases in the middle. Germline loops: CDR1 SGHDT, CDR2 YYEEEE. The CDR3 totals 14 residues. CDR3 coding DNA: TGTGCCAGCAGCTTGGAAGGCTCCTACAATGAGCAGTTCTTC. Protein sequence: CASSLEGSYNEQFF.

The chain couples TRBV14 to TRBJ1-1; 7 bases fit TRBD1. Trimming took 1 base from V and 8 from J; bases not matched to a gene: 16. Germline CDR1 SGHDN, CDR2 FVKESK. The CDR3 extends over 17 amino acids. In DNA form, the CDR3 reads TGTGCCAGCAGCCAAGCTGCCGATTACAGGGGCCTGGCAGAAGCTTTCTTT. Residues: CASSQAADYRGLAEAFF. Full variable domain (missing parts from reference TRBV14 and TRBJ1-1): EAGVTQFPSHSVIEKGQTVTLRCDPISGHDNLYWYRRVMGKEIKFLLHFVKESKQDESGMPNNRFLAERTGGTYSTLKVQPAELEDSGVYFCASSQAADYRGLAEAFFGQGTRLTVV.

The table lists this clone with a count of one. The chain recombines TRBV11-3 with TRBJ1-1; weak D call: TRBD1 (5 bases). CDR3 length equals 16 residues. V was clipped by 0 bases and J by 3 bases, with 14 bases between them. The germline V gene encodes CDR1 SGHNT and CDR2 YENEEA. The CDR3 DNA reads TGTGCCAGCAGCTTAGAGATTACCGGGGGGGACACTGAAGCTTTCTTT. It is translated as CASSLEITGGDTEAFF. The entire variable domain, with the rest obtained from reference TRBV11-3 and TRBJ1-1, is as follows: EAGVVQSPRYKIIEKKQPVAFWCNPISGHNTLYWYLQNLGQGPELLIRYENEEAVDDSQLPKDRFSAERLKGVDSTLKIQPAELGDSAVYLCASSLEITGGDTEAFFGQGTRLTVV.

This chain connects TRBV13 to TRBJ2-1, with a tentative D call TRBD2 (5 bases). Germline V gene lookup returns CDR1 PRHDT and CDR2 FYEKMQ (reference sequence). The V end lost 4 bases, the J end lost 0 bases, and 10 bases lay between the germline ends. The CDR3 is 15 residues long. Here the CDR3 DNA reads TGTGCCAGCAGCTCCGTCCGGGACTCCTACAATGAGCAGTTCTTC. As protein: CASSSVRDSYNEQFF.

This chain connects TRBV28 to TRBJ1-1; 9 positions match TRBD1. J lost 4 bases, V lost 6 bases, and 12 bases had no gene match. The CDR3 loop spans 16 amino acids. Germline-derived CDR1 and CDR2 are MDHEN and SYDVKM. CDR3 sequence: CASSPTGGATPTEAFF. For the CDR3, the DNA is TGTGCCAGCAGCCCGACAGGGGGGGCAACTCCCACTGAAGCTTTCTTT.

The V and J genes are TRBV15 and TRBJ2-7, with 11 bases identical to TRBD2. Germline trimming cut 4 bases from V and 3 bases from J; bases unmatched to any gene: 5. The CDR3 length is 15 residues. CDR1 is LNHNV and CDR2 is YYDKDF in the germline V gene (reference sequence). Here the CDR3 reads CATSIGTSGVYEQYF. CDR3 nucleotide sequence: TGTGCCACCAGCATCGGGACTAGCGGAGTCTACGAGCAGTACTTC.